One TCR beta chain is described in this entry. Assignment of participants to cohorts was predicated upon participant-reported clinical history. CDR1 and CDR2 (germline): SGHRS, YFSETQ. The CDR3 consists of 16 residues. V gave up 4 bases and J gave up 4 bases; unmatched junction bases: 7. Original methodology: Estimates of nucleated cell counts were drawn from the amplification of reference gene primers. Sequenced by immunoSEQ multiplex PCR; TCRdb stores in-frame clones only, minus some. V and J calls plus clone size are reproduced from that table; the DNA served to infer D and trimming. The sample carries 300,000 to 350,000 clones, 90% recorded once. This entry comes from a study of blood T cell repertoires in COVID-19. Study details: From the United States, Italy and Spain came samples of acute and convalescent COVID-19.

The sequence came from a woman younger than 35 with acute COVID-19. This chain links TRBV5-1 with TRBJ2-1, with 11 bases fitting TRBD2. Sequencing input: PBMCs or T cells enriched from blood (not recorded which). CDR3 protein: CASSPRLAGPYNEQFF. The CDR3 bases are TGCGCCAGCAGCCCTAGACTAGCGGGACCATACAATGAGCAGTTCTTC.